The 18 T cell receptor beta chains below were found in one sample sequenced in a study of T cells in Graves' hyperthyroidism and ophthalmopathy. The investigators amplified TCR beta CDR3 regions from RNA transcripts. The HTBI set primed first-round TCR CDR3 RT-PCR. One entry per CDR3 protein results from TCRdb running MiXCR on the multiplex PCR reads. The sample lists almost 350,000 distinct CDR3 sequences; 15% to 20% were seen once. The sample consisted of blood. The receptors were gathered from a middle-aged woman with Graves' ophthalmopathy.

The gene calls are TRBV7-9 and TRBJ2-5; D not resolved. Deletions cut 7 bases from V and 5 bases from J, with 8 bases between. Germline V gene lookup returns CDR1 SEHNR and CDR2 FQNEAQ (reference sequence). This CDR3 is built from 11 residues. The CDR3 DNA follows: TGTGCCAGCACCCCCTCGGAGACCCAGTACTTC. Translation gives CASTPSETQYF.

This clonotype showed up many times. The rearrangement uses TRBV6-1 and TRBJ2-7; unclear D gene. The CDR3 totals 13 residues. V lost 1 base and J lost 3, with 7 bases in between. Germline loops: CDR1 MNHNS, CDR2 SASEGT. The chain's CDR3 is CASSEGNNYEQYF. The DNA for the CDR3 is TGTGCCAGCAGTGAAGGGAACAACTACGAGCAGTACTTC.

In its sample, this clonotype was seen a few times. One base away lies a much larger clone, so this may be a sequencing read error. The chain combines TRBV27 with TRBJ2-2; 8 nucleotides match TRBD1. The germline V gene has CDR1 MNHEY and CDR2 SMNVEV (reference sequence). The CDR3 loop spans 14 amino acids. V was pared by 4 bases and J by 7 bases, with 5 bases of the junction left unmatched. The CDR3: CASSSRTGIGELFF. In DNA form, the CDR3 reads TGTGCCAGCAGTTCCCGGACAGGGATCGGGGAGCTGTTTTTT.

This clonotype was recorded at least ten times. The chain is built from TRBV19 and TRBJ1-1; 8 nucleotides align to TRBD1. Germline V gene lookup returns CDR1 LNHDA and CDR2 SQIVND (reference sequence). The CDR3 loop spans 15 amino acids. The ends lost 5 bases at V and 4 bases at J; junction bases unmatched: 9. CDR3 residues: CASSPTGTGRTEAFF. In DNA, the CDR3 is TGTGCCAGTAGTCCAACCGGGACAGGCCGCACTGAAGCTTTCTTT.

This clonotype was detected many times. CDR3 region: CASSLRETTPYEQYF. In DNA form, the CDR3 reads TGTGCCAGCAGCCTACGGGAAACCACCCCCTACGAGCAGTACTTC. The V gene is TRBV11-1, the J gene TRBJ2-7, with TRBD2 as a possible D gene (5 bases). The V gene's germline CDR1 is SGHAT and CDR2 FQDESV (reference sequence). This CDR3 contains 15 residues. Trimming removed 5 bases from V and 2 bases from J, with 16 bases in between.

A word on this clonotype: The junction and the germline gene differ at one end; a read error may be behind it. The chain has TRBV7-2 and TRBJ1-5, with 7 bases that match TRBD1. Germline lookup yields CDR1 SGHTA and CDR2 FQGNSA. The CDR3 length is 14 residues. CDR3 nucleotides: TGTGCCAGCAGCGAACTACAGGGGAATCAGCCCCAGCCTTTT. Amino acids: CASSELQGNQPQPF.

This clonotype was detected ten times or more. The genes are TRBV24-1 and TRBJ1-2, with 7 bases identical to TRBD1. V shed 2 bases, J shed 3 bases, and the junction held 2 bases outside the gene matches. CDR1 is KGHDR, CDR2 SFDVKD, per germline. This CDR3 has 14 residues. CDR3: CATSDWDRDYGYTF. The CDR3 nucleotides read TGTGCCACCAGTGATTGGGACAGAGACTATGGCTACACCTTC.

This clonotype was recorded many times. The CDR3 reads CASSLPRGEYYGYTF. The CDR3 region has the DNA TGTGCCAGCAGCTTACCACGCGGGGAGTACTATGGCTACACCTTC. This chain uses TRBV5-6 with TRBJ1-2; D is unresolved. V was pared by 2 bases and J by 3 bases, with 14 bases between. CDR1 is SGHDT, CDR2 YYEEEE, per germline. The CDR3 totals 15 residues.

The DNA of the CDR3 is TGTGCCAGCAGTCTGATCTGGAACACTGAAGCTTTCTTT. Amino acid sequence: CASSLIWNTEAFF. This chain joins TRBV7-2 and TRBJ1-1; no firm D call. Germline CDR1 is SGHTA and CDR2 is FQGNSA. This CDR3 is built from 13 residues. The V end was cut by 6 bases, the J end by 1 base, with 9 bases between. The full variable domain, with the rest looked up from reference TRBV7-2 and TRBJ1-1, is GAGVSQSPSNKVTEKGKDVELRCDPISGHTALYWYRQSLGQGLEFLIYFQGNSAPDKSGLPSDRFSAERTGGSVSTLTIQRTQQEDSAVYLCASSLIWNTEAFFGQGTRLTVV.

The sample holds many counts of this clonotype. This chain connects TRBV5-1 to TRBJ2-7; D gene ambiguous. The CDR3 is 14 residues long. V was shortened by 0 bases and J by 1 base, with 8 bases between the two germline ends. Per germline, CDR1 SGHRS and CDR2 YFSETQ. This CDR3 reads CASSLDKGSYEQYF. The CDR3 DNA reads TGCGCCAGCAGCTTGGATAAAGGGTCCTACGAGCAGTACTTC.

Details on this clonotype: A much larger clone lies one base from this, so it may be a read error. CDR3: CASSQRIDEQYF. The CDR3 region has the DNA TGCGCCAGCAGCCAACGGATCGACGAGCAGTACTTC. The rearrangement uses TRBV4-1 and TRBJ2-7, with unresolved D. CDR3 length: 12 amino acids. V lost 2 bases and J lost 5, with 7 bases in between. The germline gives CDR1 MGHRA, CDR2 YSYEKL.

There are many counts of this clonotype. The chain links TRBV6-5 to TRBJ2-5, with 16 bases lining up with TRBD2. CDR1 and CDR2 (germline): MNHEY, SVGAGI. The CDR3 sequence is 15 residues long. V shed 9 bases, J shed 6 bases, and the junction held 7 bases outside the gene matches. CDR3 region: CASGTSGRAMKTQYF. In DNA, the CDR3 is TGTGCCAGTGGGACTAGCGGGAGGGCCATGAAGACCCAGTACTTC.

This clonotype has ten or more counts. The genes are TRBV7-2 and TRBJ1-2; TRBD1 aligns across 9 bases. The CDR3 has 15 residues. Germline CDR1 and CDR2: SGHTA and FQGNSA. The V gene end was trimmed by 5 bases and the J gene end by 6 bases; junction bases not matched to a gene: 10. The CDR3 region has the DNA TGTGCCAGCAGCGTGATACAGGGGGCTGATGATGGCTACACCTTC. Its translation is CASSVIQGADDGYTF.

Many counts were recorded for this clonotype. This chain uses TRBV19 with TRBJ1-1; D not resolved. The V and J ends lost 6 bases and 4 bases respectively, with 12 bases between them. CDR3 length equals 13 residues. Per germline, CDR1 LNHDA and CDR2 SQIVND (reference sequence). CDR3 region: CASSLRDSTEAFF. CDR3 coding DNA: TGTGCCAGTAGCCTCAGAGATAGCACTGAAGCTTTCTTT.

This clonotype was counted many times. This chain uses TRBV30 with TRBJ2-5; no clear D. From germline, CDR1 is GTSNPN and CDR2 SVGIG (reference sequence). Trimming took 3 bases from V and 5 from J, leaving 16 bases between them. The CDR3 runs 14 residues. The CDR3 DNA reads TGTGCCTGGAGCAAGGCTAAGCCCTGGGAGACCCAGTACTTC. Residues: CAWSKAKPWETQYF.

This chain uses TRBV30 with TRBJ1-2; D is possibly TRBD1 (5 bases). The V end was cut by 3 bases, the J end by 8 bases, with 13 bases between. Germline loops: CDR1 GTSNPN, CDR2 SVGIG (reference sequence). CDR3 length: 12 amino acids. The CDR3 DNA is TGTGCCTGGAGAGGGGCCGGAGGGGGCTACACCTTC. Residues: CAWRGAGGGYTF.

This clonotype has at least ten counts. V gene TRBV2 combines with J gene TRBJ1-2; the D gene is possibly TRBD1 (5 bases). The CDR3 runs 14 residues. Between the trimmed V and J ends, which lost 3 bases and 4 bases, there was a span of 12 bases. Germline CDR1 is SNHLY and CDR2 is FYNNEI. Here the CDR3 DNA reads TGTGCCAGCAGTGAGCGGGGCAGGGCCTATGGCTACACCTTC. This encodes CASSERGRAYGYTF.

The chain links TRBV2 to TRBJ2-2; D possibly matches TRBD1 or TRBD2 (6 bases each). CDR3 length: 20 residues. Germline values: CDR1 SNHLY, CDR2 FYNNEI. The V end lost 3 bases, the J end lost 1 base, and 24 bases lay between the germline ends. This CDR3 reads CASSDDPWGALFVNTGELFF. For the CDR3, the DNA is TGTGCCAGCAGTGATGACCCATGGGGGGCGCTTTTCGTGAACACCGGGGAGCTGTTTTTT. Complete variable domain (other parts from reference TRBV2 and TRBJ2-2): EPEVTQTPSHQVTQMGQEVILRCVPISNHLYFYWYRQILGQKVEFLVSFYNNEISEKSEIFDDQFSVERPDGSNFTLKIRSTKLEDSAMYFCASSDDPWGALFVNTGELFFGEGSRLTVL.